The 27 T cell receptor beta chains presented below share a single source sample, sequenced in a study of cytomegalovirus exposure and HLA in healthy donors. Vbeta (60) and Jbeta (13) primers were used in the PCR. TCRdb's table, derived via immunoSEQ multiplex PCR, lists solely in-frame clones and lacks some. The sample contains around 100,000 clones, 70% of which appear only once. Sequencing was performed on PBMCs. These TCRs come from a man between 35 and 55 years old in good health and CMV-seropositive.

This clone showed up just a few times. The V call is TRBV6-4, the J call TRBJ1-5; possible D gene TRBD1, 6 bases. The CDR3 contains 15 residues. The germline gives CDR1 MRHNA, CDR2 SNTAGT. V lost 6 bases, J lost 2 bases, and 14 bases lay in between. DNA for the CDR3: TGTGCCAGCAGCCCCTCGGCAGGGGGCAATCAGCCCCAGCATTTT. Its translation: CASSPSAGGNQPQHF.

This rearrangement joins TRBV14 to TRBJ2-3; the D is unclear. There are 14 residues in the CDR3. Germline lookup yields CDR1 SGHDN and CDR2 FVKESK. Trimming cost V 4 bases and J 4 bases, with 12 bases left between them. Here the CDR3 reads CASSPMTAPDTQYF. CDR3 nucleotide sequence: TGTGCCAGCAGCCCTATGACTGCCCCAGATACGCAGTATTTT.

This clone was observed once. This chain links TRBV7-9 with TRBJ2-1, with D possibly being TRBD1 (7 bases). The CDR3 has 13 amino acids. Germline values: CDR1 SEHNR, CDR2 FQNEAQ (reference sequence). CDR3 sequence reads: CAEGASAYNEQFF. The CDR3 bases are TGTGCTGAGGGGGCTAGCGCCTACAATGAGCAGTTCTTC.

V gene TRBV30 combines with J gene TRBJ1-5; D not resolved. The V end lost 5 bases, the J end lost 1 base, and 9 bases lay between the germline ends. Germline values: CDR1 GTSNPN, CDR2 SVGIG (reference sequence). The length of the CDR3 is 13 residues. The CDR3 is CAWEAKSNQPQHF. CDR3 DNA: TGTGCCTGGGAGGCGAAGAGCAATCAGCCCCAGCATTTT. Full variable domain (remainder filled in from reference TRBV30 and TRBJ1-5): SQTIHQWPATLVQPVGSPLSLECTVEGTSNPNLYWYRQAAGRGLQLLFYSVGIGQISSEVPQNLSASRPQDRQFILSSKKLLLSDSGFYLCAWEAKSNQPQHFGDGTRLSIL.

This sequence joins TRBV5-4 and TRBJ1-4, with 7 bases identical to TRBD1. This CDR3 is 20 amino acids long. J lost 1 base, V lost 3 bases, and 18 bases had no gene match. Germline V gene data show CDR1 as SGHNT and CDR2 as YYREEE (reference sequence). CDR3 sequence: CASSYQGEDMYTLTNEKLFF. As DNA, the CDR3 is TGTGCCAGCAGCTATCAGGGGGAGGATATGTACACTCTAACTAATGAAAAACTGTTTTTT. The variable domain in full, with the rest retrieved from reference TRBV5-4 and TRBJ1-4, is ETGVTQSPTHLIKTRGQQVTLRCSSQSGHNTVSWYQQALGQGPQFIFQYYREEENGRGNFPPRFSGLQFPNYSSELNVNALELDDSALYLCASSYQGEDMYTLTNEKLFFGSGTQLSVL.

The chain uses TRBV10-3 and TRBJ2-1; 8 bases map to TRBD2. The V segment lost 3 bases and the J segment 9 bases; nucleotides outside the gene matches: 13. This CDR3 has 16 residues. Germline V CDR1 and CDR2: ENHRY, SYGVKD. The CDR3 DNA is TGTGCCATCAGTGACCCCGGAAGCGGGAGAACTGGTGAGCAGTTCTTC. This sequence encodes CAISDPGSGRTGEQFF.

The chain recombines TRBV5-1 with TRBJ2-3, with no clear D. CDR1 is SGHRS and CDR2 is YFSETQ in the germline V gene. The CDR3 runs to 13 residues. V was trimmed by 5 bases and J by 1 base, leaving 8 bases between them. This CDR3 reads CASSGQRTDTQYF. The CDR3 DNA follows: TGCGCCAGCAGTGGGCAGCGCACAGATACGCAGTATTTT.

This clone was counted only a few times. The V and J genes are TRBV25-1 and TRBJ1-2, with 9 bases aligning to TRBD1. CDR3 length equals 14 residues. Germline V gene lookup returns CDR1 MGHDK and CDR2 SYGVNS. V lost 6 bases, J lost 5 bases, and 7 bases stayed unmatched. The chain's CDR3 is CASSTPGQGYGYTF. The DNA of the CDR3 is TGTGCCAGCAGCACCCCGGGACAGGGATATGGCTACACCTTC.

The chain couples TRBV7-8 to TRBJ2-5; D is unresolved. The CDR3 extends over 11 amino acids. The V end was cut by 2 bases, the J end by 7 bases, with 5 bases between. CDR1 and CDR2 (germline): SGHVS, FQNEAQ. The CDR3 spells CASSLTGTQYF. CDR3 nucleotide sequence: TGTGCCAGCAGCTTAACTGGGACCCAGTACTTC. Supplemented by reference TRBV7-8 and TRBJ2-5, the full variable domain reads GAGVSQSPRYKVAKRGQDVALRCDPISGHVSLFWYQQALGQGPEFLTYFQNEAQLDKSGLPSDRFFAERPEGSVSTLKIQRTQQEDSAVYLCASSLTGTQYFGPGTRLLVL.

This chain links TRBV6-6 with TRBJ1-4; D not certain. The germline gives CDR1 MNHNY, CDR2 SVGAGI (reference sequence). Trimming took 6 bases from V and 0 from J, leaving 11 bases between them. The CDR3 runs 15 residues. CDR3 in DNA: TGTGCCAGCAGAGCCCAACCGGCAACTAATGAAAAACTGTTTTTT. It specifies CASRAQPATNEKLFF.

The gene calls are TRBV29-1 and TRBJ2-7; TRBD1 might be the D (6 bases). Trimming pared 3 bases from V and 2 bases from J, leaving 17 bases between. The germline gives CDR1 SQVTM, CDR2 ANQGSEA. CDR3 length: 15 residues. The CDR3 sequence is CSVDLPTGNPYEQYF. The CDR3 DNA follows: TGCAGCGTTGATCTTCCAACAGGGAACCCCTACGAGCAGTACTTC.

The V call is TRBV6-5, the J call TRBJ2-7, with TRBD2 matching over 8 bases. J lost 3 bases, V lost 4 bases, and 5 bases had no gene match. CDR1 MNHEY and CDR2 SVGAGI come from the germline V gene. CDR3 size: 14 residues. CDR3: CASSSGLALYEQYF. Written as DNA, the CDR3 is TGTGCCAGCAGTTCCGGACTAGCACTCTACGAGCAGTACTTC.

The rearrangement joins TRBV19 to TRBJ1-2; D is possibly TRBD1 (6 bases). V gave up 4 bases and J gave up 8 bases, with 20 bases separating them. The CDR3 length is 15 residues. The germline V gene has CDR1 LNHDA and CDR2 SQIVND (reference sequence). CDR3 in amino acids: CASSTRTEGLGGYTF. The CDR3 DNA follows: TGTGCCAGTAGTACCAGGACAGAGGGATTAGGAGGCTACACCTTC.

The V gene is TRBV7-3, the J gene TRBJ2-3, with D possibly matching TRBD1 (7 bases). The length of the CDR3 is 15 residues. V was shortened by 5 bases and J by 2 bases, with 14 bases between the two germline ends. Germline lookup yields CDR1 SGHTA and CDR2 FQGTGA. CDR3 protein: CASSLQGTPTDTQYF. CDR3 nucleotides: TGTGCCAGCAGCCTACAGGGGACTCCCACAGATACGCAGTATTTT.

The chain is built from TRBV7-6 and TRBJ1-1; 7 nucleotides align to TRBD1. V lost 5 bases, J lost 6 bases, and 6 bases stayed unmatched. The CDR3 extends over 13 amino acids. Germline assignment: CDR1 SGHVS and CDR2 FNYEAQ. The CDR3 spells CASSRGDSPEAFF. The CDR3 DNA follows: TGTGCCAGCAGCCGTGGGGACAGCCCTGAAGCTTTCTTT.

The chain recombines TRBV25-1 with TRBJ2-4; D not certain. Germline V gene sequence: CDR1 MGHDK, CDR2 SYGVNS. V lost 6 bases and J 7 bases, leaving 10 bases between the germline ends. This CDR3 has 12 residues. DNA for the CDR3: TGTGCCAGCAGCGCGATCTCCAACATTCAGTACTTC. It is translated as CASSAISNIQYF. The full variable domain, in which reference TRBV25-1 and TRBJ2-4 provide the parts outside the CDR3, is EADIYQTPRYLVIGTGKKITLECSQTMGHDKMYWYQQDPGMELHLIHYSYGVNSTEKGDLSSESTVSRIRTEHFPLTLESARPSHTSQYLCASSAISNIQYFGAGTRLSVL.

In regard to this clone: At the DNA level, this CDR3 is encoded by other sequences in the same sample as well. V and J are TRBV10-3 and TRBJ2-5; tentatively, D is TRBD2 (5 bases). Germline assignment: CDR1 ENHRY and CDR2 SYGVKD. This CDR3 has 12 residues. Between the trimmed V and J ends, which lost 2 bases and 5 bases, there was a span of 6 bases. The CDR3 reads CAISERGETQYF. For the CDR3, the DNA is TGTGCCATCAGTGAGCGAGGGGAGACCCAGTACTTC.

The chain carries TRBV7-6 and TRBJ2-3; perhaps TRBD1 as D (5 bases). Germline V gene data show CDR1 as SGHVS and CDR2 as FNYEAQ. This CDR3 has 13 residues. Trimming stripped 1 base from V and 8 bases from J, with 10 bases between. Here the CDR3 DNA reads TGTGCCAGCAGCTTAGAGGGGCAGGGTACGCAGTATTTT. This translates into CASSLEGQGTQYF.

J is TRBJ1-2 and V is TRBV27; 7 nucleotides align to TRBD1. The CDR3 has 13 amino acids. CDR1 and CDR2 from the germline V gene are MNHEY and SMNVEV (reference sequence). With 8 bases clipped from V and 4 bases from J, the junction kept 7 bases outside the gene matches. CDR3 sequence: CASGLGQSYGYTF. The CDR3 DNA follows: TGTGCCAGCGGGCTGGGACAGTCCTATGGCTACACCTTC.

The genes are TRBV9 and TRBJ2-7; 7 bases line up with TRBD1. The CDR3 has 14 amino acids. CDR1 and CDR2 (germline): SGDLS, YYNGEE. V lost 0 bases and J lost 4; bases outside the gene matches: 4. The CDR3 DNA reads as TGTGCCAGCAGCGTAGCAGGGGGTGGTTACGAGCAGTACTTC. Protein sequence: CASSVAGGGYEQYF. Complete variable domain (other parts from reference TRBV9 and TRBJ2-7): DSGVTQTPKHLITATGQRVTLRCSPRSGDLSVYWYQQSLDQGLQFLIQYYNGEERAKGNILERFSAQQFPDLHSELNLSSLELGDSALYFCASSVAGGGYEQYFGPGTRLTVT.

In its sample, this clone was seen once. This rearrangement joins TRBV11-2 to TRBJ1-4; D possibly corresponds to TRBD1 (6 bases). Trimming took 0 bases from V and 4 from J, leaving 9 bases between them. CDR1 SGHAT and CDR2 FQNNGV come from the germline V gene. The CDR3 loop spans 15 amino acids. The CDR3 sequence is CASSLEGANNEKLFF. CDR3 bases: TGTGCCAGCAGCTTAGAGGGGGCCAATAATGAAAAACTGTTTTTT.

For the CDR3, the DNA is TGTGCCAGCAGCCCTATTTGGGGAAGGGGAAATTGGGCCAAAAACATTCAGTACTTC. As protein: CASSPIWGRGNWAKNIQYF. The rearrangement joins TRBV7-2 to TRBJ2-4; D is possibly TRBD1 (5 bases). The germline V gene encodes CDR1 SGHTA and CDR2 FQGNSA. The CDR3 is 19 residues long. Trimming removed 5 bases at V and 1 base at J, with 24 bases between.

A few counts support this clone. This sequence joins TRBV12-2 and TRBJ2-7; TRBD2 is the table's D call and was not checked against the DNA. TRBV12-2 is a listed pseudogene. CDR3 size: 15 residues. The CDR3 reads CASRLANAGPYEQYF. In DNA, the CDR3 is TGTGCAAGTCGCTTAGCGAATGCGGGGCCCTACGAGCAGTACTTC.

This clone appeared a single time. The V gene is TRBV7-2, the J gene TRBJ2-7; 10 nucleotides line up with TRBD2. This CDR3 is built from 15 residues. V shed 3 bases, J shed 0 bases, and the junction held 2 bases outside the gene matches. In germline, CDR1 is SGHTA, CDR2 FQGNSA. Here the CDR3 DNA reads TGTGCCAGCAGCTTTGGACTAGCGGTCTCCTACGAGCAGTACTTC. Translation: CASSFGLAVSYEQYF.

DNA for the CDR3: TGCAGCGTCGTGCCCAATAGACAGACAGGGGAGTTCTTC. It specifies CSVVPNRQTGEFF. This chain links TRBV29-1 with TRBJ2-1, with 8 bases aligning to TRBD1. V trimming: 6 bases; J trimming: 14 bases; junction bases outside the gene matches: 15. The CDR3 has 13 residues. Germline V gives CDR1 SQVTM, CDR2 ANQGSEA.

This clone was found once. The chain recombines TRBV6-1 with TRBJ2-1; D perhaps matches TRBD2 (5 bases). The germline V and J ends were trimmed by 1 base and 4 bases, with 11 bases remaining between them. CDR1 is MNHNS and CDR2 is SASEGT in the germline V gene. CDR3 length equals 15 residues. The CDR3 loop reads CASSEELAMYNEQFF. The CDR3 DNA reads TGTGCCAGCAGTGAAGAGTTAGCGATGTACAATGAGCAGTTCTTC.

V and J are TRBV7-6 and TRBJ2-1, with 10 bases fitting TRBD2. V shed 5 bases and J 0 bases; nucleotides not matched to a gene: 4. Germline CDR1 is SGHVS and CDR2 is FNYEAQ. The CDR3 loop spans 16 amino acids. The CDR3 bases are TGTGCCAGCAGCGCCGGACTAGCGGTCTCCTACAATGAGCAGTTCTTC. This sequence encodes CASSAGLAVSYNEQFF.